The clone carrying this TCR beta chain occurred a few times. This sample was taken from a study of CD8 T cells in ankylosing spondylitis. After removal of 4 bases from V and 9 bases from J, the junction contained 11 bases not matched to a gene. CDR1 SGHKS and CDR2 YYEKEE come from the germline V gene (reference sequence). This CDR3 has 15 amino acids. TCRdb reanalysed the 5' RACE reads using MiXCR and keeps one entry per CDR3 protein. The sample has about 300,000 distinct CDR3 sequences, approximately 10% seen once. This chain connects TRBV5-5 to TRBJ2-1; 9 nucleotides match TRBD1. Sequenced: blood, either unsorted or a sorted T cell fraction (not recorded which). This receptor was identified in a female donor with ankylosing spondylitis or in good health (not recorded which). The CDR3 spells CASSETFTGGSEQFF. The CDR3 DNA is TGTGCCAGCAGCGAAACCTTTACAGGGGGCAGTGAGCAGTTCTTC.